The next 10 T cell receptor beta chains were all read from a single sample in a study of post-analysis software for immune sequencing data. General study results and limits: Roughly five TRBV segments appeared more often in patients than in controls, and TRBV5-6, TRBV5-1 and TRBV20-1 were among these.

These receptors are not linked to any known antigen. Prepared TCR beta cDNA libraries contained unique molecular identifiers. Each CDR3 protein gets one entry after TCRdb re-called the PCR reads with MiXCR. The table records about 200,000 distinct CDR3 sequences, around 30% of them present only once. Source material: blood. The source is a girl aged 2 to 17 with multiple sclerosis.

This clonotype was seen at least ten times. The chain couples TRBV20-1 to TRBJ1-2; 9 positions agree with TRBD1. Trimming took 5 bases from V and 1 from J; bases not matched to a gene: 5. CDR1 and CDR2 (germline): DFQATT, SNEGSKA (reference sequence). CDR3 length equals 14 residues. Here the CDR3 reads CSAPRQGGNYGYTF. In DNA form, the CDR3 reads TGCAGTGCTCCGCGACAGGGGGGTAACTATGGCTACACCTTC.

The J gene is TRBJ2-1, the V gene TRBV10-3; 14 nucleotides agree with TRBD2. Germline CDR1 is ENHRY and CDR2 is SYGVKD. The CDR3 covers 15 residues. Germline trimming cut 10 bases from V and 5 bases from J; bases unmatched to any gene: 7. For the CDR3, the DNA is TGTGCCACCTGGCTGACTAGCGGGGGGGACAATGAGCAGTTCTTC. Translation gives CATWLTSGGDNEQFF.

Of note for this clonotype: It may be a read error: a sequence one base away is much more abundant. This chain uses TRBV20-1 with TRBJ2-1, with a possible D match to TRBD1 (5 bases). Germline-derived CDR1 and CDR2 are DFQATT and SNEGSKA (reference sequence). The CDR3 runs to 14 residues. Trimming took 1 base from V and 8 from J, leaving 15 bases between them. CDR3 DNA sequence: TGCAGTGCTAGAGGGGTTTCAGGGTGCGATGAGCAGTTCTTC. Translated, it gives CSARGVSGCDEQFF.

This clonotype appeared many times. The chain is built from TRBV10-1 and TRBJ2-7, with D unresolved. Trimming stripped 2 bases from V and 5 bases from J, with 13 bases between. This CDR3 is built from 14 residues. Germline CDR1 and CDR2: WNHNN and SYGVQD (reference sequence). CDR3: CASSEDGVVHEQYF. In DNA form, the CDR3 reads TGCGCCAGCAGTGAGGATGGGGTTGTCCACGAGCAGTACTTC.

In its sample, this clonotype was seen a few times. This chain's CDR3 is CASRTKISANEQYF. CDR3 nucleotide sequence: TGTGCCAGCAGGACCAAAATCTCGGCCAATGAGCAGTACTTC. J is TRBJ2-7 and V is TRBV7-9, with D uncertain. V was cut by 6 bases and J by 7 bases, with 19 bases left in between. Looked up from germline, CDR1 is SEHNR and CDR2 is FQNEAQ (reference sequence). The CDR3 runs to 14 residues.

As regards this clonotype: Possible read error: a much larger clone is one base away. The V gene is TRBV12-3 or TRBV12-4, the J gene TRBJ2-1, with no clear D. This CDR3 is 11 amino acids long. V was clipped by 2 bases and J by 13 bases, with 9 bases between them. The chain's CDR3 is CASSLLETQFF. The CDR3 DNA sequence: TGTGCCAGCAGTTTATTGGAGACCCAGTTCTTC.

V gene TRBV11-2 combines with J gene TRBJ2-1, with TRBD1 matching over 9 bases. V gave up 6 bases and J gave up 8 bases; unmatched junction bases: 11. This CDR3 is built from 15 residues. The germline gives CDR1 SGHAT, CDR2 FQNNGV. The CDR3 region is CASRKDRGIYDEQFF. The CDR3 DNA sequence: TGTGCCAGCAGGAAGGACAGGGGTATATACGATGAGCAGTTCTTC.

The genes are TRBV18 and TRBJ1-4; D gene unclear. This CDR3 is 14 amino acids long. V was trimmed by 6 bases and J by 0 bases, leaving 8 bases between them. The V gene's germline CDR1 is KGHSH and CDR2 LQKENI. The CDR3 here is CASSETATNEKLFF. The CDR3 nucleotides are TGTGCCAGCTCCGAGACGGCAACTAATGAAAAACTGTTTTTT.

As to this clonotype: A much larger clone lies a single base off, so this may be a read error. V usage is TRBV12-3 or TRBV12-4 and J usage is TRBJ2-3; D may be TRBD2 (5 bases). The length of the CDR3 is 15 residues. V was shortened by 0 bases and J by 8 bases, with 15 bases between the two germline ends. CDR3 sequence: CASSLAQLAPGTQYF. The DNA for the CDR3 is TGTGCCAGCAGTTTAGCGCAATTAGCGCCAGGTACGCAGTATTTT.

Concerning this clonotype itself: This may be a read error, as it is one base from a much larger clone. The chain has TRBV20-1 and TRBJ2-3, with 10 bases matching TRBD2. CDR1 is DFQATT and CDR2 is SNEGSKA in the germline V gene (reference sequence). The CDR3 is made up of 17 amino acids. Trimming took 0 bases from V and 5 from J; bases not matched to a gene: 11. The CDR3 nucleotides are TGCAGTGCTAGAGATAGAGGAAGTCGACTAGCGGGAGATACGCAGTATTTT. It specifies CSARDRGSRLAGDTQYF.